The 9 T cell receptor beta chains listed next were all sequenced from one sample in a study of shared clonotypes between healthy human individuals. Libraries were prepared by immunoSEQ multiplex PCR; TCRdb keeps only in-frame clonotypes and omits some of them. The table lists millions of clones, 95% of them singletons. Material for sequencing was naive CD4+ T cells sorted from blood. As to subset: CD45RA+ positively selected. The receptors come from a man in his late teens or twenties in good health.

The V call is TRBV13, the J call TRBJ2-1, with 8 bases identical to TRBD2. The CDR3 runs to 16 residues. J lost 3 bases, V lost 5 bases, and 9 bases had no gene match. CDR1 is PRHDT, CDR2 FYEKMQ, per germline (reference sequence). The CDR3 DNA reads as TGTGCCAGCAGCCCGCTCTTTAGCGGGGACTACAATGAGCAGTTCTTC. The encoded protein is CASSPLFSGDYNEQFF.

The J gene is TRBJ1-5, the V gene TRBV7-8; D gene unclear. The CDR3 runs to 16 residues. The germline CDR1 and CDR2 sequences are SGHVS and FQNEAQ. V was cut by 0 bases and J by 4 bases, with 13 bases left in between. The CDR3 DNA is TGTGCCAGCAGCTTAGCGCCTCCAGGACCTAATCAGCCCCAGCATTTT. Translated, it gives CASSLAPPGPNQPQHF.

The J gene is TRBJ2-1, the V gene TRBV10-3, with 7 bases matching TRBD1. Looked up from germline, CDR1 is ENHRY and CDR2 is SYGVKD. The CDR3 covers 14 residues. V shed 6 bases and J 5 bases; nucleotides not matched to a gene: 7. The CDR3 bases are TGTGCCATCAGGACAGGGCTTAATGACAATGAGCAGTTCTTC. It encodes CAIRTGLNDNEQFF.

V and J are TRBV18 and TRBJ1-2, with TRBD1 identical over 7 bases. The V gene end was trimmed by 2 bases and the J gene end by 4 bases; junction bases not matched to a gene: 4. Germline CDR1 and CDR2: KGHSH and LQKENI. The CDR3 is 14 amino acids. The CDR3 DNA sequence: TGTGCCAGCTCACCAACGGGACAGATCTATGGCTACACCTTC. Its protein product is CASSPTGQIYGYTF.

Worth noting for this clone: A junction boundary mismatches the germline segment, possibly from a read error. V usage is TRBV30 and J usage is TRBJ2-7, with D unclear. The CDR3 loop spans 11 amino acids. CDR1 is GTSNPN and CDR2 is SVGIG in the germline V gene (reference sequence). CDR3 nucleotide sequence: TGTGCCTGGAGTACAGACCTACCCTATTCCTTC. Its translation is CAWSTDLPYSF.

CDR3 protein: CASCPGGPGNTIYF. The DNA of the CDR3 is TGTGCCAGCTGCCCCGGGGGGCCGGGAAACACCATATATTTT. The gene calls are TRBV19 and TRBJ1-3, with D possibly matching TRBD1 (6 bases). Germline V gives CDR1 LNHDA, CDR2 SQIVND (reference sequence). Trimming shortened V by 9 bases and J by 4 bases, and 16 bases separated the two germline ends. This CDR3 has 14 residues.

This clone was recorded a few times. Other DNA sequences within the sample encode an identical CDR3. This chain joins TRBV2 and TRBJ1-6; the match to TRBD1 covers 8 bases. The CDR3 sequence is 14 residues long. Germline CDR1 and CDR2: SNHLY and FYNNEI. V was pared by 6 bases and J by 8 bases, with 6 bases of the junction left unmatched. CDR3 region: CASRLTGEDSPLHF. CDR3 sequence (DNA): TGTGCCAGCAGATTGACAGGGGAAGATTCACCCCTCCACTTT.

J is TRBJ2-1 and V is TRBV6-6; 8 bases are shared with TRBD2. Germline-derived CDR1 and CDR2 are MNHNY and SVGAGI (reference sequence). The CDR3 spans 16 residues. The ends lost 2 bases at V and 5 bases at J; junction bases unmatched: 8. CDR3 sequence reads: CASSYVVGRVHNEQFF. CDR3 nucleotide sequence: TGTGCCAGCAGTTACGTCGTCGGGAGGGTCCACAATGAGCAGTTCTTC.

This chain connects TRBV6-1 to TRBJ1-1; a possible D gene is TRBD1 (6 bases). The CDR3 loop spans 12 amino acids. Trimming pared 6 bases from V and 5 bases from J, leaving 10 bases between. The V gene's germline CDR1 is MNHNS and CDR2 SASEGT. The CDR3 loop is CASSIQGTEAFF. The CDR3 coding sequence is TGTGCCAGCAGCATACAGGGAACTGAAGCTTTCTTT.